The subject of this entry is one T cell receptor (beta chain). TCRdb re-called the 5' RACE reads, yielding one record per CDR3 amino acid sequence without DNA. The table gives around 180,000 distinct CDR3 sequences; the top ten clones make up around 21% of it. Germline values: CDR1 MNHEY, CDR2 SMNVEV (reference sequence). The CDR3 consists of 14 residues. The data are from a study of T cells expressing NK-cell markers. Across the study: Investigators obtained TCR beta repertoires from sorted CD3+CD56+NKG2C+, CD3+CD56+NKG2C- and CD3+CD56-NKG2C+ T cells.

The rearrangement joins TRBV27 to TRBJ2-4; with no DNA, the TCRdb D assignment of TRBD1 cannot be verified. Sequences were obtained from blood T cells: a sorted CD56 or NKG2C T cell subset, CD4+ or CD8+ T cells, or bulk PBMC T cells (not recorded which). The receptor's source is a man aged 18-70 years in good health. The CDR3 reads CASSLLGRAHIQYF.